The clone carrying this TCR beta chain occurred many times. CDR1 DFQATT and CDR2 SNEGSKA come from the germline V gene (reference sequence). V lost 3 bases and J lost 4, with 10 bases in between. CDR3 length equals 14 residues. TCR beta CDR3 region amplification was performed from RNA transcripts. First-round RT-PCR of the TCR CDR3 relied on the HTBI primer set. MiXCR, applied by TCRdb to the multiplex PCR reads, yields one record per CDR3 protein. The sample lists about 300,000 distinct CDR3 sequences; under 30% were seen once. The sample belongs to a study of T cells in Graves' hyperthyroidism and ophthalmopathy.

The specimen sequenced was blood. The J gene is TRBJ2-6, the V gene TRBV20-1; D unclear. The TCR originated in a man between 35 and 55 years old with Graves' hyperthyroidism that later progressed to Graves' ophthalmopathy. The CDR3 here is CSARALGGANVLTF. In nucleotides, the CDR3 is TGCAGTGCTAGGGCTCTGGGCGGGGCCAACGTCCTGACTTTC.